A single sample is the source of the 27 T cell receptor beta chains below, sequenced in a study of T cell responses to AZD1222 COVID-19 vaccine. Sequencing was performed with immunoSEQ multiplex PCR; in TCRdb, only in-frame clones are kept and a portion is missing. The top ten hold around 1% of the sample, which has about 220,000 clones, about 93% seen once. This specimen was peripheral blood, taken on day 0 of MenACWY control vaccination. These receptors all stem from an adult in good health.

In its sample, this clone was seen once. The chain has TRBV7-6 and TRBJ2-5, with 7 positions matching TRBD2. The CDR3 covers 15 residues. Per germline, CDR1 SGHVS and CDR2 FNYEAQ. V lost 8 bases to trimming and J lost 1 base; unmatched junction nucleotides: 10. The CDR3 DNA is TGTGCCAGCCGCCAGGGAGGGCTAAGCCAAGAGACCCAGTACTTC. Its protein product is CASRQGGLSQETQYF.

The rearrangement joins TRBV19 to TRBJ2-3, with D perhaps matching TRBD1 (5 bases). The CDR3 is 14 amino acids. V lost 6 bases, J lost 3 bases, and 13 bases lay in between. Per the germline V gene, CDR1 is LNHDA and CDR2 is SQIVND (reference sequence). The CDR3, as DNA: TGTGCCAGTAGGCCCCTAGGGGAAACAGATACGCAGTATTTT. Translation: CASRPLGETDTQYF.

V and J are TRBV2 and TRBJ1-6, with D hard to call. Germline loops: CDR1 SNHLY, CDR2 FYNNEI. V was pared by 8 bases and J by 10 bases, with 18 bases between. The length of the CDR3 is 14 residues. CDR3 DNA sequence: TGTGCCAGCCAAGTTGGACGGGGTGAATCACCCCTCCACTTT. Amino acids: CASQVGRGESPLHF.

The chain recombines TRBV3-1 (or the pseudogene TRBV3-2) with TRBJ1-6, with TRBD1 identical over 7 bases. With V trimmed by 5 bases and J by 0 bases, 19 bases remained unmatched. The CDR3 contains 21 residues. Per the germline V gene, CDR1 is LGHDT and CDR2 is YNNKEL (reference sequence). The chain's CDR3 is CASSGPTGLVTRSSYNSPLHF. The DNA of the CDR3 is TGTGCCAGCAGCGGACCGACAGGGCTCGTTACTCGCAGCTCCTATAATTCACCCCTCCACTTT.

This chain links TRBV7-6 with TRBJ2-1; 9 positions match TRBD1. V was clipped by 5 bases and J by 7 bases; unmatched bases: 12. Germline V gene sequence: CDR1 SGHVS, CDR2 FNYEAQ. The length of the CDR3 is 16 residues. The CDR3 DNA follows: TGTGCCAGCAGCCAGAGGTACAGGGGGCGAGGGAATGAGCAGTTCTTC. Its translation: CASSQRYRGRGNEQFF.

The chain joins TRBV4-3 to TRBJ1-1; D is uncertain. Trimming cost V 3 bases and J 4 bases, with 15 bases left between them. The CDR3 contains 15 residues. Per the germline V gene, CDR1 is LGHNA and CDR2 is YSLEER. For the CDR3, the DNA is TGCGCCAGCAGCCATGATGACCGGGAGGGCACTGAAGCTTTCTTT. Amino acid sequence: CASSHDDREGTEAFF.

The rearrangement joins TRBV28 to TRBJ1-2, with TRBD1 identical over 7 bases. Germline V CDR1 and CDR2: MDHEN, SYDVKM. This CDR3 contains 11 residues. V was pared by 10 bases and J by 7 bases, with 6 bases of the junction left unmatched. The CDR3, as DNA: TGTGCCACTGGGACAGCTCGTGGCTACACCTTC. It translates to CATGTARGYTF.

The CDR3 loop is CASSPQGNYGYTF. The CDR3 DNA is TGCGCCAGCAGTCCTCAGGGTAACTATGGCTACACCTTC. The chain combines TRBV10-1 with TRBJ1-2, with a possible D match to TRBD1 (5 bases). V was trimmed by 5 bases and J by 1 base, leaving 8 bases between them. The CDR3 has 13 residues. Germline CDR1 and CDR2: WNHNN and SYGVQD (reference sequence).

J is TRBJ1-2 and V is TRBV28; 8 nucleotides agree with TRBD1. The CDR3 contains 15 residues. J was trimmed by 2 bases and V by 6 bases; bases with no gene match: 8. Germline loops: CDR1 MDHEN, CDR2 SYDVKM. The CDR3, as DNA: TGTGCCAGCAGGGTACAGGGGGGGGACAACTATGGCTACACCTTC. Protein sequence: CASRVQGGDNYGYTF.

J is TRBJ2-5 and V is TRBV5-5; 9 positions match TRBD2. This CDR3 contains 15 residues. Germline trimming cut 4 bases from V and 5 bases from J; bases unmatched to any gene: 9. Germline V gives CDR1 SGHKS, CDR2 YYEKEE (reference sequence). The chain's CDR3 is CASSGLAGAPETQYF. The DNA of the CDR3 is TGTGCCAGCAGCGGGTTAGCGGGAGCCCCGGAGACCCAGTACTTC.

This chain links TRBV6-2 or TRBV6-3 with TRBJ2-2, with D perhaps TRBD1 (5 bases). With 2 bases removed from V and 0 bases from J, the gap between germline ends came to 7 bases. Per germline, CDR1 MNHEY and CDR2 SVGEGT. The CDR3 runs to 15 residues. CDR3 sequence reads: CASSYDSANTGELFF. CDR3 coding DNA: TGTGCCAGCAGTTACGACAGCGCGAACACCGGGGAGCTGTTTTTT.

CDR3 nucleotides: TGTGCCAGCAGCTTAGAGGCCAAAACAGCTCACCGGAGCTCCTACGAGCAGTACTTC. Amino acid sequence: CASSLEAKTAHRSSYEQYF. V usage is TRBV7-6 and J usage is TRBJ2-7; D is undetermined. The germline V and J ends were trimmed by 1 base and 0 bases, with 22 bases remaining between them. This CDR3 is 19 amino acids long. Looked up from germline, CDR1 is SGHVS and CDR2 is FNYEAQ.

The rearrangement links TRBV7-8 to TRBJ2-1; D is unclear. Germline V gene sequence: CDR1 SGHVS, CDR2 FQNEAQ. The CDR3 covers 14 residues. Trimming took 1 base from V and 7 from J, leaving 11 bases between them. In DNA form, the CDR3 reads TGTGCCAGCAGCTTAGAGACAAGTCAGAATGAGCAGTTCTTC. Translating gives CASSLETSQNEQFF.

The J gene is TRBJ1-1, the V gene TRBV10-2; the match to TRBD1 covers 7 bases. Germline V gene lookup returns CDR1 WSHSY and CDR2 SAAADI. V shed 6 bases, J shed 1 base, and the junction held 5 bases outside the gene matches. The CDR3 extends over 14 amino acids. In nucleotides, the CDR3 is TGCGCCAGCAGCCCCCGACAGGGGAACACTGAAGCTTTCTTT. Its translation is CASSPRQGNTEAFF.

This clone was seen once. The J gene is TRBJ1-3, the V gene TRBV4-1; no clear D gene. This CDR3 is 16 amino acids long. Per the germline V gene, CDR1 is MGHRA and CDR2 is YSYEKL. Trimming took 1 base from V and 3 from J, leaving 13 bases between them. Here the CDR3 DNA reads TGCGCCAGCAGCCAAGTAAGCGCCGGCTTTGGAAACACCATATATTTT. Protein product: CASSQVSAGFGNTIYF.

The chain is built from TRBV5-1 and TRBJ1-2, with TRBD1 matching 7 bases. Germline V gene data show CDR1 as SGHRS and CDR2 as YFSETQ. The CDR3 runs 14 residues. J gave up 6 bases and V 4 bases, and 9 bases lay outside the gene matches. CDR3: CASSVQGGKDGYTF. Here the CDR3 DNA reads TGCGCCAGCAGCGTCCAGGGGGGTAAGGATGGCTACACCTTC.

The sample holds a few counts of this clone. The rearrangement links TRBV2 to TRBJ1-2; maybe TRBD1 (5 bases). The CDR3 consists of 13 residues. Germline V lookup: CDR1 SNHLY, CDR2 FYNNEI. The germline V and J ends were trimmed by 7 bases and 0 bases, with 9 bases remaining between them. The CDR3 nucleotides are TGTGCCAGCACGCGAGGGGCTAACTATGGCTACACCTTC. It is translated as CASTRGANYGYTF.

The chain recombines TRBV15 with TRBJ1-3; D uncertain. Trimming took off 1 base at V and 4 bases at J, with 5 bases between the two ends. Germline-derived CDR1 and CDR2 are LNHNV and YYDKDF (reference sequence). The CDR3 sequence is 13 residues long. The CDR3 bases are TGTGCCACCAGCAGAGCGCTGGGAAACACCATATATTTT. Translating gives CATSRALGNTIYF.

The chain joins TRBV2 to TRBJ2-2; D is ambiguous. The CDR3 has 13 amino acids. Trimming took off 5 bases at V and 5 bases at J, with 9 bases between the two ends. Germline lookup yields CDR1 SNHLY and CDR2 FYNNEI. CDR3 in amino acids: CASSLTGTGELFF. DNA for the CDR3: TGTGCCAGCAGTTTGACTGGTACCGGGGAGCTGTTTTTT.

The J gene is TRBJ1-1, the V gene TRBV6-2 or TRBV6-3; TRBD1 might be the D (5 bases). V lost 2 bases, J lost 0 bases, and 13 bases lay in between. Germline CDR1 and CDR2: MNHEY and SVGEGT. The CDR3 has 16 amino acids. The CDR3, as DNA: TGTGCCAGCAGTTACGCGAGGGGAAGTTTGAACACTGAAGCTTTCTTT. Translation gives CASSYARGSLNTEAFF.

This clone was observed once. The chain has TRBV6-4 and TRBJ1-2, with D possibly TRBD1 on 5 matching bases. Between the trimmed V and J ends, which lost 6 bases and 4 bases, there was a span of 12 bases. The germline V gene has CDR1 MRHNA and CDR2 SNTAGT. The CDR3 sequence is 13 residues long. The CDR3 loop is CASRVTEGYGYTF. The CDR3 DNA sequence: TGTGCCAGCAGGGTGACAGAGGGCTATGGCTACACCTTC.

The chain uses TRBV7-9 and TRBJ1-6; D gene unclear. The V end lost 5 bases, the J end lost 6 bases, and 14 bases lay between the germline ends. Germline CDR1 and CDR2: SEHNR and FQNEAQ (reference sequence). CDR3 length: 15 amino acids. Here the CDR3 reads CASSLDQRLNSPLHF. The CDR3, as DNA: TGTGCCAGCAGCCTGGACCAGAGGCTTAATTCACCCCTCCACTTT.

The J gene is TRBJ2-7, the V gene TRBV19; maybe TRBD2 (6 bases). This CDR3 comprises 16 residues. The ends were cut back, 4 bases at V and 6 bases at J, with 22 bases in the middle. CDR1 is LNHDA, CDR2 SQIVND, per germline (reference sequence). CDR3 sequence reads: CASSTTGGERLLEQYF. CDR3 nucleotides: TGTGCCAGTAGTACAACCGGGGGAGAAAGGTTGCTCGAGCAGTACTTC. Together with reference TRBV19 and TRBJ2-7, the CDR3 gives the full variable domain: DGGITQSPKYLFRKEGQNVTLSCEQNLNHDAMYWYRQDPGQGLRLIYYSQIVNDFQKGDIAEGYSVSREKKESFPLTVTSAQKNPTAFYLCASSTTGGERLLEQYFGPGTRLTVT.

This chain uses TRBV4-2 with TRBJ1-4; maybe TRBD1 (5 bases). Per the germline V gene, CDR1 is LGHNA and CDR2 is YNFKEQ. V lost 5 bases to trimming and J lost 0 bases, with 19 bases between them. CDR3 size: 18 residues. CDR3 amino acids: CASSSSTGTAATNEKLFF. The CDR3 region has the DNA TGTGCCAGCAGCTCATCCACAGGAACAGCTGCAACTAATGAAAAACTGTTTTTT.

This clone was observed a few times. The rearrangement joins TRBV4-3 to TRBJ2-7, with TRBD1 identical over 7 bases. V shed 3 bases and J 0 bases; nucleotides not matched to a gene: 11. The CDR3 is 17 amino acids. Germline V gene sequence: CDR1 LGHNA, CDR2 YSLEER. CDR3 in amino acids: CASSHRRDSQSSYEQYF. Written as DNA, the CDR3 is TGCGCCAGCAGCCATCGCCGGGACAGCCAAAGCTCCTACGAGCAGTACTTC.

The V and J genes are TRBV3-1 (or the pseudogene TRBV3-2) and TRBJ1-2; no clear D gene. This CDR3 contains 15 residues. Trimming stripped 1 base from V and 3 bases from J, with 12 bases between. CDR1 is LGHDT, CDR2 YNNKEL, per germline (reference sequence). DNA for the CDR3: TGTGCCAGCAGCCAAGTATTCAGGAGGTACTATGGCTACACCTTC. It translates to CASSQVFRRYYGYTF.

The rearrangement uses TRBV29-1 and TRBJ1-5, with D hard to call. V shed 6 bases and J shed 1 base, with 13 bases lying between them. The germline gives CDR1 SQVTM, CDR2 ANQGSEA. The CDR3 is made up of 14 amino acids. The CDR3 DNA is TGCAGCGTAAGAAAGCCGGGGAGCAATCAGCCCCAGCATTTT. It encodes CSVRKPGSNQPQHF.